This TCR beta chain was captured in a study of T cells in Graves' hyperthyroidism and ophthalmopathy. Study-level information: Peripheral blood was obtained at initial diagnosis, preceding any treatment. Broader study findings: Most thyroid clonotypes with frequency above 0.001 were detected in blood. In simple terms, a model built on 13 V-J features told ophthalmopathy apart from stable hyperthyroidism.

Each 10 ml fresh peripheral blood draw supplied the PBMCs. This clonotype was seen many times. What it recognizes is unknown. TCR beta CDR3 region amplification was performed from RNA transcripts. When the TCR CDR3 underwent first-round RT-PCR, the HTBI primer set was used. TCRdb redid the calling of the multiplex PCR reads with MiXCR, one entry per CDR3 protein. The table has a few hundred thousand distinct CDR3 sequences, under 15% seen once. The V end was cut by 2 bases, the J end by 9 bases, with 14 bases between. CDR1 is SGHAT and CDR2 is FQNNGV in the germline V gene. This CDR3 has 15 residues. This TCR derives from a woman younger than 45 with Graves' hyperthyroidism. This chain links TRBV11-2 with TRBJ1-6, with a tentative D call TRBD1 (5 bases). Sequencing was performed on blood. The CDR3 DNA sequence: TGTGCCAGCAGCTTACGGGGGGGGTCCGGTTCACCCCTCCACTTT. Residues: CASSLRGGSGSPLHF.